The subject of this entry is one T cell receptor beta chain. These data are taken from a study of blood T cells in healthy people across ages. A second PCR, run for roughly 7 to 11 cycles, used a sample-barcoded 5' primer plus a J-beta primer mix. Each TCR beta cDNA got a 12-nucleotide random molecular identifier. TCRdb passed the 5' RACE reads through MiXCR, listing each CDR3 protein once. The table shows roughly 730,000 distinct CDR3 sequences, with roughly three fifths occurring only once. CDR1 is MNHEY, CDR2 SMNVEV, per germline (reference sequence). The CDR3 covers 18 residues. V was pared by 4 bases and J by 4 bases, with 18 bases of the junction left unmatched.

V usage is TRBV27 and J usage is TRBJ1-1; 7 bases agree with TRBD1. The TCR sequence derives from a man aged 35-49 years in good health. The source material was blood. The CDR3 reads CASSSARTGDYLGTEAFF. The CDR3 DNA follows: TGTGCCAGCAGTTCCGCCCGAACAGGGGATTACTTAGGCACTGAAGCTTTCTTT.